Each of the 4 T cell receptor beta chains below was sequenced from the same sample in a study of synovial regulatory T cells in juvenile arthritis. Produced via immunoSEQ multiplex PCR; TCRdb's table is partial and in-frame only. Here the sample table reports several thousand clones. The sample was Treg cells from blood. Subset indicated: remaining (HLA-DR-negative) circulating blood Treg cells. All receptors derive from a donor between 2 and 29 years old with juvenile idiopathic arthritis.

By frequency, this clone registers medium-sized. The V call is TRBV5-1, the J call TRBJ2-3; TCRdb names TRBD1, which stays unverified in the absence of DNA. CDR1 and CDR2 (germline): SGHRS, YFSETQ. CDR3 length: 15 residues. A DNA sequence was not provided. CDR3 residues: CASSPGTGLTDTQYF.

The rearrangement uses TRBV5-4 and TRBJ2-5; TCRdb designates TRBD1, a call that cannot be tested without DNA. CDR1 is SGHNT and CDR2 is YYREEE in the germline V gene (reference sequence). The CDR3 spans 15 residues. Nucleotide data are not available. This chain's CDR3 is CASSPGQDYRETQYF. Full variable domain (missing parts from reference TRBV5-4 and TRBJ2-5): ETGVTQSPTHLIKTRGQQVTLRCSSQSGHNTVSWYQQALGQGPQFIFQYYREEENGRGNFPPRFSGLQFPNYSSELNVNALELDDSALYLCASSPGQDYRETQYFGPGTRLLVL.

The rearrangement links TRBV19 to TRBJ1-1. CDR1 is LNHDA, CDR2 SQIVND, per germline (reference sequence). The CDR3 runs 15 residues. The DNA is not on file. CDR3 protein: CASSFSGRGGVAAFF.

V is TRBV2 and J is TRBJ2-2; no DNA is available, so the TRBD1 call from TCRdb remains unchecked. Germline values: CDR1 SNHLY, CDR2 FYNNEI. The CDR3 is 13 residues long. This entry has no DNA. Here the CDR3 reads CASSPGGTGELFF. The variable domain in full, with the rest retrieved from reference TRBV2 and TRBJ2-2, is EPEVTQTPSHQVTQMGQEVILRCVPISNHLYFYWYRQILGQKVEFLVSFYNNEISEKSEIFDDQFSVERPDGSNFTLKIRSTKLEDSAMYFCASSPGGTGELFFGEGSRLTVL.